One sample yielded the 17 T cell receptor beta chains listed below, sequenced in a study of blood T cells in healthy people across ages. Through a sample-barcoded 5' primer and a J-beta primer mix, a second PCR was run for about 6 to 12 cycles. TCRdb recomputed calls from the 5' RACE reads with MiXCR, one row per CDR3 protein. The profile shows around 1,500,000 distinct CDR3 sequences, roughly 40% of them singletons. Input material: blood. These receptors were collected from a woman between 18 and 29 years old in good health.

The chain couples TRBV27 to TRBJ1-6; D is unclear. Trimming shortened V by 3 bases and J by 7 bases, and 7 bases separated the two germline ends. The CDR3 has 13 amino acids. Looked up from germline, CDR1 is MNHEY and CDR2 is SMNVEV (reference sequence). The DNA of the CDR3 is TGTGCCAGCAGTTTGCATTTAAATTCACCCCTCCACTTT. Translating it yields CASSLHLNSPLHF.

This sequence joins TRBV20-1 and TRBJ1-5; D unresolved. The V gene lost 2 bases and the J gene lost 10 bases, with 12 bases spanning the gap. The length of the CDR3 is 12 residues. CDR1 is DFQATT and CDR2 is SNEGSKA in the germline V gene (reference sequence). This chain's CDR3 is CSARPPPGPQHF. CDR3 nucleotide sequence: TGCAGTGCTAGACCCCCACCCGGCCCCCAGCATTTT.

The chain links TRBV20-1 to TRBJ2-1, with 7 bases lining up with TRBD2. Germline V gene lookup returns CDR1 DFQATT and CDR2 SNEGSKA (reference sequence). V lost 7 bases, J lost 13 bases, and 16 bases stayed unmatched. The CDR3 covers 13 residues. The CDR3 loop is CSVAGVGLETQFF. The CDR3 DNA follows: TGCAGTGTGGCGGGAGTAGGTTTGGAGACCCAGTTCTTC.

Points on this clonotype: It may be a read error: a sequence one base away is much more abundant. V usage is TRBV3-1 and J usage is TRBJ2-5; unclear D gene. V lost 0 bases, J lost 12 bases, and 11 bases lay in between. This CDR3 has 12 residues. CDR1 is LGHDT, CDR2 YNNKEL, per germline (reference sequence). The CDR3 is CASSQEYGKKYF. CDR3 nucleotides: TGTGCCAGCAGCCAAGAGTATGGAAAGAAGTACTTC.

This rearrangement joins TRBV28 to TRBJ1-1; unclear D gene. The CDR3 covers 14 residues. Germline V lookup: CDR1 MDHEN, CDR2 SYDVKM. Trimming left V 1 base short and J 5 bases short, with 11 bases between. The CDR3 here is CASSLLVPQTEAFF. In nucleotides, the CDR3 is TGTGCCAGCAGTTTATTGGTCCCCCAGACTGAAGCTTTCTTT.

The J gene is TRBJ2-2, the V gene TRBV28; TRBD2 is a possible D gene (6 bases). Germline V lookup: CDR1 MDHEN, CDR2 SYDVKM. The CDR3 is made up of 13 amino acids. Between the trimmed V and J ends, which lost 10 bases and 5 bases, there was a span of 14 bases. CDR3 loop: CATMEGPTGELFF. The DNA of the CDR3 is TGTGCCACCATGGAGGGCCCAACCGGGGAGCTGTTTTTT.

The chain recombines TRBV11-1 with TRBJ2-3; 12 positions match TRBD2. J gave up 0 bases and V 5 bases, and 12 bases lay outside the gene matches. The germline gives CDR1 SGHAT, CDR2 FQDESV (reference sequence). The CDR3 length is 19 residues. CDR3 amino acids: CASSPGRFGTSGSTDTQYF. As DNA, the CDR3 is TGTGCCAGCAGCCCCGGGCGCTTCGGGACTAGCGGGAGCACAGATACGCAGTATTTT.

The chain couples TRBV29-1 to TRBJ2-7, with D perhaps being TRBD1 or TRBD2 (5 bases each). The CDR3 runs 13 residues. The V and J ends lost 5 bases and 2 bases respectively, with 13 bases between them. CDR1 is SQVTM, CDR2 ANQGSEA, per germline. The CDR3, as DNA: TGCAGCGTTACCGGGGCGGCCACCTACGAGCAGTACTTC. It translates to CSVTGAATYEQYF.

This clonotype was seen a few times. The V call is TRBV11-2, the J call TRBJ1-2, with 9 bases that match TRBD1. J was trimmed by 5 bases and V by 5 bases; bases with no gene match: 9. The CDR3 loop spans 15 amino acids. Germline assignment: CDR1 SGHAT and CDR2 FQNNGV. The CDR3 bases are TGTGCCAGCAGCGACGTCGCGGGACAGGGTTATGGCTACACCTTC. Its translation is CASSDVAGQGYGYTF. Combining the CDR3 with reference TRBV11-2 and TRBJ1-2 gives the whole variable domain EAGVAQSPRYKIIEKRQSVAFWCNPISGHATLYWYQQILGQGPKLLIQFQNNGVVDDSQLPKDRFSAERLKGVDSTLKIQPAKLEDSAVYLCASSDVAGQGYGYTFGSGTRLTVV.

As concerns this clonotype: Sequence at one end of the junction differs from germline and may be a read error. The rearrangement uses TRBV20-1 and TRBJ2-1; tentative D call: TRBD2 (5 bases). CDR1 and CDR2 from the germline V gene are DFQATT and SNEGSKA (reference sequence). The CDR3 sequence is 16 residues long. CDR3 region: CSARDLSSGGYNDQFF. The CDR3 bases are TGCAGTGCTAGAGATTTATCCAGCGGAGGATACAATGACCAGTTCTTC.

The sample holds a few counts of this clonotype. The V call is TRBV2, the J call TRBJ2-7; 7 bases line up with TRBD2. The CDR3 loop spans 13 amino acids. J was trimmed by 3 bases and V by 4 bases; bases with no gene match: 3. Germline V CDR1 and CDR2: SNHLY, FYNNEI. The CDR3 coding sequence is TGTGCCAGCAGTGTGCGGGAGCTCTACGAGCAGTACTTC. Its translation: CASSVRELYEQYF.

This clonotype has a single count. This may stem from a read error, because a much larger clone lies one nucleotide away. This chain joins TRBV10-3 and TRBJ2-7; 8 bases map to TRBD2. This CDR3 contains 14 residues. Germline lookup yields CDR1 ENHRY and CDR2 SYGVKD. V lost 2 bases and J lost 7; bases outside the gene matches: 7. This chain's CDR3 is CAISETSGNNEQYF. CDR3 bases: TGTGCCATCAGTGAGACTAGCGGAAACAATGAGCAGTACTTC.

The chain is built from TRBV4-1 and TRBJ2-3, with D uncertain. Trimming left V 0 bases short and J 1 base short, with 11 bases between. CDR1 is MGHRA, CDR2 YSYEKL, per germline. The CDR3 consists of 16 residues. In nucleotides, the CDR3 is TGCGCCAGCAGCCAAGAATCGACCGTAGGCACAGATACGCAGTATTTT. Its translation is CASSQESTVGTDTQYF.

The CDR3: CAISEGLNEQFF. CDR3 sequence (DNA): TGTGCCATCAGTGAGGGGCTGAATGAGCAGTTCTTC. The rearrangement links TRBV10-3 to TRBJ2-1; no definite D call. CDR3 length: 12 residues. Looked up from germline, CDR1 is ENHRY and CDR2 is SYGVKD. V lost 2 bases, J lost 7 bases, and 6 bases lay in between.

This chain uses TRBV6-5 with TRBJ1-5; perhaps TRBD1 as D (5 bases). V dropped 4 bases and J dropped 3 bases, with 16 bases sitting between them. CDR3 length equals 16 residues. Germline V gene sequence: CDR1 MNHEY, CDR2 SVGAGI. The CDR3 nucleotides read TGTGCCAGCAGTTTGTTCGTGCCCGGGGCCAATCAGCCCCAGCATTTT. Translated, it gives CASSLFVPGANQPQHF.

The chain recombines TRBV28 with TRBJ1-4; the match to TRBD1 covers 7 bases. The CDR3 covers 14 residues. The V gene end was trimmed by 4 bases and the J gene end by 7 bases; junction bases not matched to a gene: 6. Germline V gene data show CDR1 as MDHEN and CDR2 as SYDVKM. The CDR3 DNA reads as TGTGCCAGCAGTTCGGGACAGAACCCTGAAAAACTGTTTTTT. Translated, it gives CASSSGQNPEKLFF.

The chain couples TRBV3-1 to TRBJ2-7; D gene unclear. Germline lookup yields CDR1 LGHDT and CDR2 YNNKEL (reference sequence). V shed 4 bases and J shed 7 bases, with 17 bases lying between them. The CDR3 sequence is 14 residues long. CDR3 residues: CASSRPATYNEQYF. The CDR3 nucleotides read TGTGCCAGCAGCCGGCCAGCAACTTACAATGAGCAGTACTTC.